This entry lists 7 T cell receptor beta chains sequenced from one sample in a study of T cell changes during pregnancy in multiple sclerosis (dated by TCRdb to between 2018 and 2021). The library was produced with the immunoSEQ multiplex PCR assay. TCRdb obtained this table from immuneACCESS and retained in-frame rearrangements with V and J assigned. These tables miss some clones; where compared with another copy, unresolved V genes account for less than half of the shortfall, and the remainder is unexplained. The sample includes 70,000 to 75,000 clones, with around 85% observed a single time. 3% to 3.5% of the sample rests with the top ten. Sample: peripheral blood, taken before pregnancy. The receptor set was obtained from a female donor with multiple sclerosis, enrolled in a pregnancy study.

The CDR3 region has the DNA TGTGCCAGCAGAAAGGGGGGCAATCAGCCCCAGCATTTT. Its protein product is CASRKGGNQPQHF. The V call is TRBV27, the J call TRBJ1-5; perhaps TRBD1 as D (6 bases). The CDR3 loop spans 13 amino acids. V gave up 6 bases and J gave up 2 bases, with 8 bases separating them. Per germline, CDR1 MNHEY and CDR2 SMNVEV (reference sequence).

This clone turned up a few times. The gene calls are TRBV6-4 and TRBJ2-1, with 10 bases that match TRBD2. V lost 6 bases to trimming and J lost 6 bases; unmatched junction nucleotides: 8. CDR3 length: 15 amino acids. The germline gives CDR1 MRHNA, CDR2 SNTAGT. In nucleotides, the CDR3 is TGTGCCAGCAGCAAGGCTAGCGGGAGCGGCAATGAGCAGTTCTTC. The encoded protein is CASSKASGSGNEQFF.

To note about this clone: The junction shows a germline mismatch at one end, possibly a read error. The chain recombines TRBV4-1 with TRBJ2-5, with a weak D call TRBD1 (5 bases). This CDR3 has 15 residues. CDR1 is MGHRA and CDR2 is YSYEKL in the germline V gene. CDR3 DNA: TGCGCCAGCAGCCTCCTCGTAGGGGCCCAAGAGACCCAATACTTC. It is translated as CASSLLVGAQETQYF.

The chain links TRBV6-5 to TRBJ2-7, with 7 bases identical to TRBD1. The length of the CDR3 is 15 residues. Germline CDR1 reads MNHEY; CDR2 reads SVGAGI. Losses at the gene ends were 6 bases for V and 2 bases for J; bases not matched to a gene: 10. CDR3 in DNA: TGTGCCAGCAGAACCCGACAGGGTTGGACCTACGAGCAGTACTTC. Translating gives CASRTRQGWTYEQYF.

The chain employs TRBV10-3 and TRBJ2-3; no clear D gene. This CDR3 spans 14 amino acids. Germline-derived CDR1 and CDR2 are ENHRY and SYGVKD. Trimming took off 0 bases at V and 2 bases at J, with 6 bases between the two ends. As DNA, the CDR3 is TGTGCCATCAGTGAGTCGGTAGCCACAGATACGCAGTATTTT. This translates into CAISESVATDTQYF.

J is TRBJ2-7 and V is TRBV5-1, with D possibly being TRBD1 (7 bases). CDR1 and CDR2 (germline): SGHRS, YFSETQ. The length of the CDR3 is 16 residues. V lost 0 bases to trimming and J lost 2 bases, with 15 bases between them. The CDR3 loop is CASSLGVRRGPYEQYF. The CDR3 DNA reads TGCGCCAGCAGCTTGGGGGTCCGGAGGGGGCCCTACGAGCAGTACTTC.

The V and J genes are TRBV28 and TRBJ2-2; 7 nucleotides match TRBD1. CDR3 length: 14 residues. Per germline, CDR1 MDHEN and CDR2 SYDVKM. V lost 8 bases, J lost 2 bases, and 5 bases stayed unmatched. In nucleotides, the CDR3 is TGTGCCAGCGGACAAGGGGGCAACACCGGGGAGCTGTTTTTT. This sequence encodes CASGQGGNTGELFF. Supplemented by reference TRBV28 and TRBJ2-2, the full variable domain reads DVKVTQSSRYLVKRTGEKVFLECVQDMDHENMFWYRQDPGLGLRLIYFSYDVKMKEKGDIPEGYSVSREKKERFSLILESASTNQTSMYLCASGQGGNTGELFFGEGSRLTVL.